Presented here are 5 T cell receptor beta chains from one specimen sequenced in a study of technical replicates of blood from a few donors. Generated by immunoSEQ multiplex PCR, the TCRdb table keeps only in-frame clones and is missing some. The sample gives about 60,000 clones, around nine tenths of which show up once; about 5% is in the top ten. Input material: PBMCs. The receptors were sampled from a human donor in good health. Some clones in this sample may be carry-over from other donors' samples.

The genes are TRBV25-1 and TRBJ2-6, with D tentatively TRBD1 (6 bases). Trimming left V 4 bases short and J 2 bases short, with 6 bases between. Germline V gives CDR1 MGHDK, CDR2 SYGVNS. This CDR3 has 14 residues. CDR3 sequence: CASSGDTGANVLTF. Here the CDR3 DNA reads TGTGCCAGCAGTGGGGACACTGGGGCCAACGTCCTGACTTTC.

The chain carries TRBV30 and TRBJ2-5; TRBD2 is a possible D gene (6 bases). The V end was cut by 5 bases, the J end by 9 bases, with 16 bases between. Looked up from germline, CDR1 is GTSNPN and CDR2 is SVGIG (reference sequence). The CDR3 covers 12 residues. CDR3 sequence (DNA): TGTGCCTGGCGCGGGGCCCCCGGAGCCCAGTACTTC. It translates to CAWRGAPGAQYF.

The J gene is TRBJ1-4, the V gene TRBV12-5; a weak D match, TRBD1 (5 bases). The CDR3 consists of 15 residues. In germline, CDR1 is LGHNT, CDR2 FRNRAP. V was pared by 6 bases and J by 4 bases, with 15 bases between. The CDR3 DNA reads TGTGCTAGTGGGGACCGTCAGGGAAGTAATGAAAAACTGTTTTTT. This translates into CASGDRQGSNEKLFF. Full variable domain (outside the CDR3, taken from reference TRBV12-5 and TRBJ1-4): DARVTQTPRHKVTEMGQEVTMRCQPILGHNTVFWYRQTMMQGLELLAYFRNRAPLDDSGMPKDRFSAEMPDATLATLKIQPSEPRDSAVYFCASGDRQGSNEKLFFGSGTQLSVL.

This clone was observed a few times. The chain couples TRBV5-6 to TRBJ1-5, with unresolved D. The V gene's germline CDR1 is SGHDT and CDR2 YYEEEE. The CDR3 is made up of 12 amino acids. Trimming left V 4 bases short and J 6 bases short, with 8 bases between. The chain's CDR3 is CASSQWSQPQHF. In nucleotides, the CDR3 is TGTGCCAGCAGCCAGTGGAGTCAGCCCCAGCATTTT.

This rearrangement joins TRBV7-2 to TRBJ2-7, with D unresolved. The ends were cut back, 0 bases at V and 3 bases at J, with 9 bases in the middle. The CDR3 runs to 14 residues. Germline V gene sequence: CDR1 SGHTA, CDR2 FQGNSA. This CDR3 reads CASSLANRGYEQYF. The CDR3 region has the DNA TGTGCCAGCAGCTTAGCGAATCGAGGCTACGAGCAGTACTTC.